This TCR beta chain is drawn from a study of blood T cells in healthy people across ages. Turning to the study itself: Capturing about one barcoded beta molecule per two T cells was achieved by template switching.

Germline V gene lookup returns CDR1 SGHVS and CDR2 FQNEAQ. The CDR3 consists of 13 residues. PCR was performed a second time for about 7 to 11 cycles using a sample-barcoded 5' primer and a J-beta primer mix. TCRdb used MiXCR to reprocess the 5' RACE reads, holding one entry per CDR3 protein. This table holds 850,000 to 950,000 distinct CDR3 sequences, under 30% found once. Findings of the study overall: Higher diversity and more naive CD4+ cells were features of long-lived donors, compared to aged donors.

Details on this clonotype: Its antigen is unknown. One junction end disagrees with the germline gene, perhaps due to a read error.

The V call is TRBV7-8, the J call TRBJ2-2; D ambiguous. Sequencing was done on a sample of blood. The source is a woman of 80 years or more in good health. The CDR3 DNA follows: TGTGCCAGCAACTTAGGACCAACCGGGGAGCTGTTTTTT. As protein: CASNLGPTGELFF.